This T cell receptor beta chain is from a study of follicular helper T cells after annual influenza vaccination. Overall study context: After each seasonal flu vaccination, blood came on days 0, 7 and 28. Study-wide results and caveats: Most later recoveries of Day 7 ICOS+CD38+ clones were ICOS-CD38- cTfh.

Measured with immunoSEQ multiplex PCR; TCRdb has only the in-frame clones, and not every one. Among about 6,500 clones listed, more than 75% were seen once. The V gene lost 3 bases and the J gene lost 0 bases, with 5 bases spanning the gap. The V gene's germline CDR1 is MDHEN and CDR2 SYDVKM. This CDR3 region has 14 residues. Concerning this clone: The antigen is unknown.

The time point is: 2015-2016 season, pre-vaccination. The TCR originated in an adult who received the influenza vaccine. Sequencing used CXCR5- memory CD4+ T cells sorted from blood, obtained on the day of influenza vaccination. V gene TRBV28 combines with J gene TRBJ2-2; no definite D call. CDR3 nucleotides: TGTGCCAGCAGTTTTTATCCGAACACCGGGGAGCTGTTTTTT. It is translated as CASSFYPNTGELFF. The full variable domain, completed using reference TRBV28 and TRBJ2-2, is DVKVTQSSRYLVKRTGEKVFLECVQDMDHENMFWYRQDPGLGLRLIYFSYDVKMKEKGDIPEGYSVSREKKERFSLILESASTNQTSMYLCASSFYPNTGELFFGEGSRLTVL.